One sample yielded the 5 T cell receptor beta chains listed below, sequenced in a study of cytomegalovirus exposure and HLA in healthy donors. Sequencing was performed with immunoSEQ multiplex PCR; in TCRdb, only in-frame clones are kept and a portion is missing. The profile covers 100,000 to 150,000 clones, with approximately 89% appearing a single time and 1% to 1.4% taken by the ten largest. The sequenced sample consisted of PBMCs. The receptors originated from a woman aged 18 to 35 in good health and CMV-seronegative.

The chain has TRBV30 and TRBJ1-1; D is unresolved. Germline CDR1 GTSNPN, CDR2 SVGIG (reference sequence). This CDR3 spans 14 amino acids. Trimming took 2 bases from V and 1 from J, leaving 11 bases between them. The CDR3 nucleotides are TGTGCCTGGAGTTTCGGCAGGCCGAACACTGAAGCTTTCTTT. As protein: CAWSFGRPNTEAFF.

The rearrangement links TRBV28 to TRBJ2-7, with D maybe TRBD2 (6 bases). Trimming shortened V by 4 bases and J by 4 bases, and 17 bases separated the two germline ends. Looked up from germline, CDR1 is MDHEN and CDR2 is SYDVKM. The CDR3 is 15 amino acids. CDR3 coding DNA: TGTGCCAGCAGTTCTGCGGCGGGAATGGAGTACGAGCAGTACTTC. This gives the protein CASSSAAGMEYEQYF.

This clone came up once. This chain uses TRBV27 with TRBJ1-3, with D unclear. CDR3 size: 15 residues. V was shortened by 0 bases and J by 0 bases, with 6 bases between the two germline ends. Germline V gene sequence: CDR1 MNHEY, CDR2 SMNVEV (reference sequence). CDR3 DNA sequence: TGTGCCAGCAGTTTATCTCCTAGCTCTGGAAACACCATATATTTT. This codes for CASSLSPSSGNTIYF.

The chain uses TRBV19 and TRBJ1-1, with D possibly matching TRBD1 (6 bases). The CDR3 is 15 amino acids. CDR1 and CDR2 from the germline V gene are LNHDA and SQIVND (reference sequence). Trimming pared 4 bases from V and 1 base from J, leaving 13 bases between. DNA of the CDR3: TGTGCCAGTAGTACTACGGGACAACCGAACACTGAAGCTTTCTTT. It encodes CASSTTGQPNTEAFF. Full variable domain (outside the CDR3, taken from reference TRBV19 and TRBJ1-1): DGGITQSPKYLFRKEGQNVTLSCEQNLNHDAMYWYRQDPGQGLRLIYYSQIVNDFQKGDIAEGYSVSREKKESFPLTVTSAQKNPTAFYLCASSTTGQPNTEAFFGQGTRLTVV.

The sample holds a few counts of this clone. The chain recombines TRBV2 with TRBJ2-5, with 11 bases aligning to TRBD2. From germline, CDR1 is SNHLY and CDR2 FYNNEI. CDR3 length equals 16 residues. The junction had 6 bases not matched to a gene; V was cut back by 4 bases and J by 2 bases. The CDR3 loop reads CASSAGTSGSQETQYF. CDR3 bases: TGTGCCAGCAGTGCCGGGACTAGCGGATCACAAGAGACCCAGTACTTC.